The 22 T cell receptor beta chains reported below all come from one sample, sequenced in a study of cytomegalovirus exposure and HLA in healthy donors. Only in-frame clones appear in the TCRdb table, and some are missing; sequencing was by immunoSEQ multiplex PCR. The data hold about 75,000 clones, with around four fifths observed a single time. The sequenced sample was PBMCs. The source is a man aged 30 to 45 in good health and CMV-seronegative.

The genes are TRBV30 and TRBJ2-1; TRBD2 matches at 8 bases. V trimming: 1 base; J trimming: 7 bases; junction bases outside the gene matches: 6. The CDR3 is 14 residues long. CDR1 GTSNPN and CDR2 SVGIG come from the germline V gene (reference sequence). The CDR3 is CAWSASGGWNEQFF. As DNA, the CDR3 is TGTGCCTGGAGTGCAAGCGGGGGATGGAATGAGCAGTTCTTC.

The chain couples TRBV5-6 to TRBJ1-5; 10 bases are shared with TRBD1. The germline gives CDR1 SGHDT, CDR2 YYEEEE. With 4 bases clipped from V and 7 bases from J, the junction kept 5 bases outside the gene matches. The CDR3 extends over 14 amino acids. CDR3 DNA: TGTGCCAGCAGCAGAGGGACAGGGGTGCAGCCCCAGCATTTT. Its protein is CASSRGTGVQPQHF. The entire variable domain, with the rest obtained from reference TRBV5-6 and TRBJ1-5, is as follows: DAGVTQSPTHLIKTRGQQVTLRCSPKSGHDTVSWYQQALGQGPQFIFQYYEEEERQRGNFPDRFSGHQFPNYSSELNVNALLLGDSALYLCASSRGTGVQPQHFGDGTRLSIL.

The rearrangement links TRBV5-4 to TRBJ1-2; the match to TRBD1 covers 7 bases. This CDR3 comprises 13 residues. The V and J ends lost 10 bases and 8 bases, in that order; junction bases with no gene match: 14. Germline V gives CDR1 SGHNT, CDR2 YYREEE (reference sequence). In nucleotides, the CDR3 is TGTGCCTCTCAGGGGGGCCCTTCTCGAGGCTACACCTTC. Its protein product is CASQGGPSRGYTF.

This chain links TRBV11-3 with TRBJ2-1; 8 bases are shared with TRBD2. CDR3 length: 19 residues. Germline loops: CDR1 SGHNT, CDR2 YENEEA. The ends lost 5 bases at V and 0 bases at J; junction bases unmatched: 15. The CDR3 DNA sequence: TGTGCCAGCAGCCTAACGAGCGGGAGTCTAAACCCCTCCTACAATGAGCAGTTCTTC. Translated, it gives CASSLTSGSLNPSYNEQFF.

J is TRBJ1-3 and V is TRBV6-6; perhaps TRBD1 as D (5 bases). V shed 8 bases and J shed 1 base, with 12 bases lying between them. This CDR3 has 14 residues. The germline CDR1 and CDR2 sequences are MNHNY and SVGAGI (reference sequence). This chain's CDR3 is CASGTGRSGNTIYF. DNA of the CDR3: TGTGCCAGCGGTACAGGCCGATCTGGAAACACCATATATTTT.

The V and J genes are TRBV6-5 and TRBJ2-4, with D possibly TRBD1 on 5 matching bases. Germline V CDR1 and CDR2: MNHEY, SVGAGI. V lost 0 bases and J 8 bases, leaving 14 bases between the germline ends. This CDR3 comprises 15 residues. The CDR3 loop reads CASSYSSGSGDIQYF. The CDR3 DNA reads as TGTGCCAGCAGTTACTCATCAGGGTCTGGTGACATTCAGTACTTC.

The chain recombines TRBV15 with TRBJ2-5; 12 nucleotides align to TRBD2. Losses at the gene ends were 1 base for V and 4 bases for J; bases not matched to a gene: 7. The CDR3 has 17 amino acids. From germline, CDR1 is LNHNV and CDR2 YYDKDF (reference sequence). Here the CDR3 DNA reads TGTGCCACCAGCAGAGGCCAACTAGCGGGAGGTGTAGAGACCCAGTACTTC. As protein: CATSRGQLAGGVETQYF.

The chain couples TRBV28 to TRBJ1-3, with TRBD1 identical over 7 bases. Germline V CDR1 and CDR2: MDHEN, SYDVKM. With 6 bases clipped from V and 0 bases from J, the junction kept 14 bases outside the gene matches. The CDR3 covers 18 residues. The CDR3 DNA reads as TGTGCCAGCAGAATAGGGGGCGGCGGAAGATCCTCTGGAAACACCATATATTTT. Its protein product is CASRIGGGGRSSGNTIYF. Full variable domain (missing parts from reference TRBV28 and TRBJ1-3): DVKVTQSSRYLVKRTGEKVFLECVQDMDHENMFWYRQDPGLGLRLIYFSYDVKMKEKGDIPEGYSVSREKKERFSLILESASTNQTSMYLCASRIGGGGRSSGNTIYFGEGSWLTVV.

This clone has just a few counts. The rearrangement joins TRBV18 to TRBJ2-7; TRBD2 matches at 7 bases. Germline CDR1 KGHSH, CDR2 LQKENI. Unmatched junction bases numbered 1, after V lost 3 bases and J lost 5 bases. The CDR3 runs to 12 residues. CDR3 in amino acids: CASSPAGDEQYV. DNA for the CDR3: TGTGCCAGCTCACCCGCGGGGGACGAGCAGTACGTC.

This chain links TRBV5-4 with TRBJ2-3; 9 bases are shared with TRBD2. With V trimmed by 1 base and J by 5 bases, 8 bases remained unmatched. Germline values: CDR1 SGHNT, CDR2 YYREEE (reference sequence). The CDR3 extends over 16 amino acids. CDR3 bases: TGTGCCAGCAGCTTGAATAGCGGGAGTGTCGGAGATACGCAGTATTTT. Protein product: CASSLNSGSVGDTQYF.

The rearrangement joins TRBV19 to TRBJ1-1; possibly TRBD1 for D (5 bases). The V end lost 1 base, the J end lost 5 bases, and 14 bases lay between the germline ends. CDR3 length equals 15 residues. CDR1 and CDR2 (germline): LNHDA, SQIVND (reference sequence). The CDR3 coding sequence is TGTGCCAGTAGTATAGTTGGGGCAGGGTTGACTGAAGCTTTCTTT. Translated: CASSIVGAGLTEAFF. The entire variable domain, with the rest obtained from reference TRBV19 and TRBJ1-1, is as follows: DGGITQSPKYLFRKEGQNVTLSCEQNLNHDAMYWYRQDPGQGLRLIYYSQIVNDFQKGDIAEGYSVSREKKESFPLTVTSAQKNPTAFYLCASSIVGAGLTEAFFGQGTRLTVV.

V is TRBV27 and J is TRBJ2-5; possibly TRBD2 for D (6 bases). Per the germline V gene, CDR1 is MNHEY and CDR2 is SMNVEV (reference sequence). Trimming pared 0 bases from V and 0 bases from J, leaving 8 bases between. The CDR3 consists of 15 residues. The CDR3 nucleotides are TGTGCCAGCAGTTTATCCTGGGACTACCAAGAGACCCAGTACTTC. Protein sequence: CASSLSWDYQETQYF.

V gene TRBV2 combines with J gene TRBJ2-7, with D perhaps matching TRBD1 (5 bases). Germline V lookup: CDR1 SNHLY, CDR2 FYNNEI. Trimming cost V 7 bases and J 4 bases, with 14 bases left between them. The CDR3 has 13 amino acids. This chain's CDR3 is CASIHRLVYEQYF. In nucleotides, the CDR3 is TGTGCCAGCATCCACAGGCTCGTTTACGAGCAGTACTTC. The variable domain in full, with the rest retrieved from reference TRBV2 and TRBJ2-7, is EPEVTQTPSHQVTQMGQEVILRCVPISNHLYFYWYRQILGQKVEFLVSFYNNEISEKSEIFDDQFSVERPDGSNFTLKIRSTKLEDSAMYFCASIHRLVYEQYFGPGTRLTVT.

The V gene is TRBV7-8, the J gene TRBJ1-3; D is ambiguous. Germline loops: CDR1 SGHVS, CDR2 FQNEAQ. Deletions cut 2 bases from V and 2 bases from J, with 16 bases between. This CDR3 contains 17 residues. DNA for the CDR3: TGTGCCAGCAGCTTATCTTTCGGACTTGCGACTGGAAACACCATATATTTT. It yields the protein CASSLSFGLATGNTIYF.

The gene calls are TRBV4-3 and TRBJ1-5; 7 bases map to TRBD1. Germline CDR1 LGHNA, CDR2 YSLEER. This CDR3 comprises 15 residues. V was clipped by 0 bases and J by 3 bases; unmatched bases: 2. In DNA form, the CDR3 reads TGCGCCAGCAGCCAAGATGGGACAGACAATCAGCCCCAGCATTTT. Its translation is CASSQDGTDNQPQHF.

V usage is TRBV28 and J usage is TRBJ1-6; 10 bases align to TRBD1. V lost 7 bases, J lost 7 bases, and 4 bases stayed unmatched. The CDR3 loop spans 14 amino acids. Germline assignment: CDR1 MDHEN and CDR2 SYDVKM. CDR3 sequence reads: CASKKGQGNSPLHF. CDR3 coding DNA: TGTGCCAGCAAAAAGGGACAGGGGAATTCACCCCTCCACTTT.

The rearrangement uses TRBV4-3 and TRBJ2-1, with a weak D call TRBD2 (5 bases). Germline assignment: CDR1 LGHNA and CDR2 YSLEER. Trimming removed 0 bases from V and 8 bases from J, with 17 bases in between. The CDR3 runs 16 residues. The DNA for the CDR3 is TGCGCCAGCAGCCAAGACATGGGCCGGGGAGCTGATGAGCAGTTCTTC. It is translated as CASSQDMGRGADEQFF.

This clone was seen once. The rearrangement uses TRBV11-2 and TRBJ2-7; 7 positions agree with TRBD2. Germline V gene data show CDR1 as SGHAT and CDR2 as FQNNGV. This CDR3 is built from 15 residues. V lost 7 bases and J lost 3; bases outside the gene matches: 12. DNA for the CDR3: TGTGCCAGCAAAACTGCGGGAGCGGACTTCTACGAGCAGTACTTC. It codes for CASKTAGADFYEQYF.

CDR3 in DNA: TGTGCCAGGAGCCGGGACAGGGGGGATACTAACTATGGCTACACCTTC. Its protein is CARSRDRGDTNYGYTF. The chain has TRBV19 and TRBJ1-2, with 11 positions matching TRBD1. In germline, CDR1 is LNHDA, CDR2 SQIVND (reference sequence). This CDR3 contains 16 residues. V shed 9 bases and J 0 bases; nucleotides not matched to a gene: 9.

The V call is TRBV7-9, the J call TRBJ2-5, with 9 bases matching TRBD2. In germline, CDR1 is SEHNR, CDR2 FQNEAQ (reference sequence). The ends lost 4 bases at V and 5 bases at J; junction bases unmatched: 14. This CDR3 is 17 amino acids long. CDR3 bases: TGTGCCAGCAGCTCAAGGATAGCGGGAGTGTTGGGGGAGACCCAGTACTTC. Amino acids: CASSSRIAGVLGETQYF.

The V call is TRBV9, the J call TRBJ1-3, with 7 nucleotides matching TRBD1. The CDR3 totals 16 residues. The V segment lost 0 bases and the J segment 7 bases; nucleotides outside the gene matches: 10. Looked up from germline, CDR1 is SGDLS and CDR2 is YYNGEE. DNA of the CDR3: TGTGCCAGCAGCGTAGACCCAGGGGGTTTCGCGAACACCATATATTTT. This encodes CASSVDPGGFANTIYF.

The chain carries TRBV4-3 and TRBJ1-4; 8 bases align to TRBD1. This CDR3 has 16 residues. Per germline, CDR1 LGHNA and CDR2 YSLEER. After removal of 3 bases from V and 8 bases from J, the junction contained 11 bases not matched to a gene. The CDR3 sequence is CASSQRPTGVSEKLFF. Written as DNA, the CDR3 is TGCGCCAGCAGCCAGAGACCGACAGGGGTAAGCGAAAAACTGTTTTTT.